The T cell receptor beta chain described here comes from a study of shared clonotypes between healthy human individuals. As to this clone: Antigen: not known.

General study points: All-four-donor shared clonotypes had higher generation probabilities than non-shared clonotypes did.

The test was conducted at deep level. When replicate PCRs were run on sorted subsets, they used 150 to 200 ng DNA, tens of thousands of T cell genomes. Some clones are missing from TCRdb's copy, which holds only in-frame ones; the method was immunoSEQ multiplex PCR. The data show roughly 1 million clones, with approximately 80% seen just once and 0.4% to 0.55% held by the top ten. Losses at the gene ends were 5 bases for V and 3 bases for J; bases not matched to a gene: 5. The CDR3 loop spans 13 amino acids. Germline V CDR1 and CDR2: GTSNPN, SVGIG (reference sequence). Sequenced material: memory CD4+ T cells from PBMCs. Subset defined: CD45RA-negative fraction. The V and J genes are TRBV30 and TRBJ2-5, with TRBD1 identical over 8 bases. The clonotype comes from a man in his late teens or twenties in good health. Some clones in this sample may be carry-over from other donors' samples. The CDR3 protein is CAWDDRGKETQYF. Written as DNA, the CDR3 is TGTGCCTGGGATGACAGGGGAAAAGAGACCCAGTACTTC.